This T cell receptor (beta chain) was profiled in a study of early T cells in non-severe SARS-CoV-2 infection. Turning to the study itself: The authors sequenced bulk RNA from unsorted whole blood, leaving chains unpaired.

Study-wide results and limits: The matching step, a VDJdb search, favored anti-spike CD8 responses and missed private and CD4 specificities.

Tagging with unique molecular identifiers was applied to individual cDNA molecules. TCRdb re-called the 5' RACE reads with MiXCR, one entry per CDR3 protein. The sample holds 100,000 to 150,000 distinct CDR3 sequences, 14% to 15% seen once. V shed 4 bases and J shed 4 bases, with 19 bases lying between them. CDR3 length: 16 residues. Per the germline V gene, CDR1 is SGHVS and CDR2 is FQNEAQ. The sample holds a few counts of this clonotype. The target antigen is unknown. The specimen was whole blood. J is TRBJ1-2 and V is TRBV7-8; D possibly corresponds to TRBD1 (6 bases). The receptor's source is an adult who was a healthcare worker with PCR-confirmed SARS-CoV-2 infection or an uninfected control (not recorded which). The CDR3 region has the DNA TGTGCCAGCAGCTCCCGTAGAGGGGGTCGGATCTATGGCTACACCTTC. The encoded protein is CASSSRRGGRIYGYTF.